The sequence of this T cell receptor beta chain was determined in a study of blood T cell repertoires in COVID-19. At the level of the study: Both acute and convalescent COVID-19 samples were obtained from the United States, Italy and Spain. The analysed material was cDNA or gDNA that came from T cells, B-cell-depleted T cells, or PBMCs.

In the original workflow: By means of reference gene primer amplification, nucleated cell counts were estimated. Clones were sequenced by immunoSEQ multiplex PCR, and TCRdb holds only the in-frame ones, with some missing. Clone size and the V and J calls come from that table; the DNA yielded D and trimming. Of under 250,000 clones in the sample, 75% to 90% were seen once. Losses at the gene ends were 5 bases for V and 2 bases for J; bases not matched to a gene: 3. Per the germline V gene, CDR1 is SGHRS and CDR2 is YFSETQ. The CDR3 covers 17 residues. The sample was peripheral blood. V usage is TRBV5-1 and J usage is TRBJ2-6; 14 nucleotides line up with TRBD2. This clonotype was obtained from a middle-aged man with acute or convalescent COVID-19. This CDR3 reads CASSRLAGGPGANVLTF. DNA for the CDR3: TGCGCCAGCAGTAGACTAGCGGGAGGGCCTGGGGCCAACGTCCTGACTTTC.